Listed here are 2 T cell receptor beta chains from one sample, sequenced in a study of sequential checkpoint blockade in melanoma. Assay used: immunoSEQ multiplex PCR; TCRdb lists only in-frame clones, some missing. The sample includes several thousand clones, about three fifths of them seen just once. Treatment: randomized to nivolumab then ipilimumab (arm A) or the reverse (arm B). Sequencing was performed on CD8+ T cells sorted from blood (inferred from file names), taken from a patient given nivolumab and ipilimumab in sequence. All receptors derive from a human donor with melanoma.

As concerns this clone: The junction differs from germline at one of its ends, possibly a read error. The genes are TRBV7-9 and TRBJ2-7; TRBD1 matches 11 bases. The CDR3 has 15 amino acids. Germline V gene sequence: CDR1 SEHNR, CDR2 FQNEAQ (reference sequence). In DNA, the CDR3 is TGTGCCGGCAGCCCGCGGACAGGGGGCGCGGAGGAGCAGTACTTC. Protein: CAGSPRTGGAEEQYF.

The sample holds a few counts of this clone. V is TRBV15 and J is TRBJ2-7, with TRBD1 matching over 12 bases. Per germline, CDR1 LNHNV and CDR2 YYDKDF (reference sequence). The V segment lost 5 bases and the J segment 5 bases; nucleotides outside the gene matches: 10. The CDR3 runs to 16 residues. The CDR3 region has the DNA TGTGCCACCAGCTCTACCTGGGGGGACAGGGGGCACGAGCAGTACTTC. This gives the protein CATSSTWGDRGHEQYF.